This TCR beta chain is drawn from a study of blood T cell repertoires in COVID-19. This CDR3 spans 12 amino acids. The V gene's germline CDR1 is SGHVS and CDR2 FQNEAQ. V was shortened by 3 bases and J by 9 bases, with 9 bases between the two germline ends. Study processing details: Counts of nucleated cells, estimated from reference gene primer amplification, were obtained. Repertoires were generated with immunoSEQ multiplex PCR, while TCRdb's copy carries only in-frame clones and drops some. V and J calls and clone size are those listed in that table; D and trimming were worked out from the DNA. This table has around 72,000 clones, approximately 91% appearing once.

This chain uses TRBV7-8 with TRBJ2-1; D is possibly TRBD2 (5 bases). Specimen: peripheral blood. This clonotype was sampled from a human donor with active COVID-19. The donor label of this sample is uncertain. CDR3 in amino acids: CASSLGATEQFF. In DNA form, the CDR3 reads TGTGCCAGCAGCTTGGGAGCGACTGAGCAGTTCTTC.